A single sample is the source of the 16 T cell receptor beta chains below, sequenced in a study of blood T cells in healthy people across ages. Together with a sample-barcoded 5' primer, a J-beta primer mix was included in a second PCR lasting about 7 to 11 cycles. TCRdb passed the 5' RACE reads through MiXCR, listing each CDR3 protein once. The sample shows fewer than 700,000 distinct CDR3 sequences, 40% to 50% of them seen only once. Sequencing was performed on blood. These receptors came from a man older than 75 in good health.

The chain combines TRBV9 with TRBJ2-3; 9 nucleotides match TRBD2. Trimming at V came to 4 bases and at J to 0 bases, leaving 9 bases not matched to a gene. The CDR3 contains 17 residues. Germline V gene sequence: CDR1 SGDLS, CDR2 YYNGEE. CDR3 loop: CASSPLAGGRSTDTQYF. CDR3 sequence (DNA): TGTGCCAGCAGCCCGTTGGCGGGGGGGCGGAGCACAGATACGCAGTATTTT.

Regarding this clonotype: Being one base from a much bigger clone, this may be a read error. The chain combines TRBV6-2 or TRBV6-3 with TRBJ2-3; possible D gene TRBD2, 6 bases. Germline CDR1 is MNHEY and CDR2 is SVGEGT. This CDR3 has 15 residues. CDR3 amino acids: CACSYSLRGTDTQYF. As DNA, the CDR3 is TGTGCCTGCAGTTACTCGTTGCGGGGTACAGATACGCAGTATTTT.

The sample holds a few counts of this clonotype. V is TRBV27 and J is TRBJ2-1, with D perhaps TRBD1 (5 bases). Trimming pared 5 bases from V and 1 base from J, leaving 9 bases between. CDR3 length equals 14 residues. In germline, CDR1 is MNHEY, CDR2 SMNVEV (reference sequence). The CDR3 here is CASSLGVSYNEQFF. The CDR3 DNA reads TGTGCCAGCAGTCTAGGGGTGTCCTACAATGAGCAGTTCTTC.

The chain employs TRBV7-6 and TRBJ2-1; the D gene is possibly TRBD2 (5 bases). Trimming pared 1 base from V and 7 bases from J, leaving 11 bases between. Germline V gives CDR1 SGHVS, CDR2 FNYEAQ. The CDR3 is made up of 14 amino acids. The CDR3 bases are TGTGCCAGCAGCTTAGACACGGGGTATAATGAGCAGTTCTTC. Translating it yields CASSLDTGYNEQFF.

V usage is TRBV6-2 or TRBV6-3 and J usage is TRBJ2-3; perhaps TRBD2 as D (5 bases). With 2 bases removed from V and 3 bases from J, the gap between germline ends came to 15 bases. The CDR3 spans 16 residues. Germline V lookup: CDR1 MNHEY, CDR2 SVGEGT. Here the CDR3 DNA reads TGTGCCAGCAGTTACGGCAGAGGGTCTGGGACAGATACGCAGTATTTT. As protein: CASSYGRGSGTDTQYF.

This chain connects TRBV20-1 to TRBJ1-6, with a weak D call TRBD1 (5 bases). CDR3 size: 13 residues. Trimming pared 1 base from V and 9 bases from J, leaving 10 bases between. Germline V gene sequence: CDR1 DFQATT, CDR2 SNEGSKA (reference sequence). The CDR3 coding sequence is TGCAGTGCTAGAGGCAGGGAAGGTTCACCCCTCCACTTT. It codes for CSARGREGSPLHF.

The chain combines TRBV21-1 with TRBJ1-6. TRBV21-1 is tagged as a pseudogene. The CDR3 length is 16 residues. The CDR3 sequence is CASSRDSRDRVSPLHF. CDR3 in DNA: TGTGCCAGCAGCCGGGACAGCCGGGATCGCGTTTCACCCCTCCACTTT.

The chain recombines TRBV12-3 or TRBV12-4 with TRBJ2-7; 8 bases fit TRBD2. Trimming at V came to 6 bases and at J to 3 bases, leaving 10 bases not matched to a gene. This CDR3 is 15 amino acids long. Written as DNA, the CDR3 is TGTGCCAGCAGCAAGGGAAGAGCGGGAGTCTACGAGCAGTACTTC. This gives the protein CASSKGRAGVYEQYF.

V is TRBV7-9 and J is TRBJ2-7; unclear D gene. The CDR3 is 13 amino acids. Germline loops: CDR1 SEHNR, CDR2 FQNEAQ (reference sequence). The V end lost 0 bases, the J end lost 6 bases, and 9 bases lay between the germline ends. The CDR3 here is CASSLASPTEQYF. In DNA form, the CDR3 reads TGTGCCAGCAGCTTAGCGTCACCCACCGAGCAGTACTTC.

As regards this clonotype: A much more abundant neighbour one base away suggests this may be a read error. CDR3 DNA sequence: TGCAGCATTGAGACTCTAGCGGGAGGGAATCTGTATTTT. Encoded protein: CSIETLAGGNLYF. The genes are TRBV29-1 and TRBJ2-3, with TRBD2 identical over 12 bases. CDR3 length: 13 residues. Germline lookup yields CDR1 SQVTM and CDR2 ANQGSEA.

CDR3 in amino acids: CASSERPLNTEAFF. The DNA for the CDR3 is TGTGCCAGCAGTGAAAGACCGCTGAACACTGAAGCTTTCTTT. The chain joins TRBV2 to TRBJ1-1; D uncertain. This CDR3 comprises 14 residues. Germline-derived CDR1 and CDR2 are SNHLY and FYNNEI. V was cut by 2 bases and J by 0 bases, with 7 bases left in between.

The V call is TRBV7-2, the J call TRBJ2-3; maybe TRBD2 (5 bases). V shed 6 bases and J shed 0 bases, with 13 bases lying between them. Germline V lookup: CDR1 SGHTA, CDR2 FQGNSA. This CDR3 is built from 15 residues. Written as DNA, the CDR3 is TGTGCCAGCAGGGGGATAGCGCTTAGCACAGATACGCAGTATTTT. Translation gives CASRGIALSTDTQYF. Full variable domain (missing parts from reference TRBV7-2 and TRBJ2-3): GAGVSQSPSNKVTEKGKDVELRCDPISGHTALYWYRQSLGQGLEFLIYFQGNSAPDKSGLPSDRFSAERTGGSVSTLTIQRTQQEDSAVYLCASRGIALSTDTQYFGPGTRLTVL.

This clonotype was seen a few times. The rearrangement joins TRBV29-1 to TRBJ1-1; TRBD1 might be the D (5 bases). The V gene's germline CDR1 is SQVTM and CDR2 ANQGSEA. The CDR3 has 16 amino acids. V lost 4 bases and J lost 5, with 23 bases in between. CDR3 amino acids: CSVAYMGGGGGTEAFF. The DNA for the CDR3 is TGCAGCGTTGCTTACATGGGGGGGGGAGGAGGTACTGAAGCTTTCTTT.

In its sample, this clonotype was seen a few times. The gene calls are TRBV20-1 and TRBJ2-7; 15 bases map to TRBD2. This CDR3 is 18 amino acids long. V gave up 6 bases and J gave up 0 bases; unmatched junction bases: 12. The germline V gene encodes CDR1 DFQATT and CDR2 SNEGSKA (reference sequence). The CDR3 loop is CSAQNPGTSGRTSYEQYF. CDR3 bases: TGCAGTGCACAGAACCCCGGGACTAGCGGGAGGACCTCCTACGAGCAGTACTTC.

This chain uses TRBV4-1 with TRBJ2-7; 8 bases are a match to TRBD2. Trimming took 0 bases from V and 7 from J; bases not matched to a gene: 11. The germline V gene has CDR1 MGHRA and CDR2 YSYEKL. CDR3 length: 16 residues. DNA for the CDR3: TGCGCCAGCAGCCAAGATGGACTAGCTGATTACAATGAGCAGTACTTC. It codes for CASSQDGLADYNEQYF.

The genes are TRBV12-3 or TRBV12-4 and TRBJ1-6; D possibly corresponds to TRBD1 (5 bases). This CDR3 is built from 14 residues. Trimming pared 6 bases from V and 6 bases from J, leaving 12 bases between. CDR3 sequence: CASRAGPINSPLHF. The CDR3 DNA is TGTGCCAGCAGGGCGGGACCTATTAATTCACCCCTCCACTTT.